Listed below are T cell receptor beta chains from one sample, sequenced in a study of shared clonotypes between healthy human individuals. Some clones are missing from TCRdb's copy, which holds only in-frame ones; the method was immunoSEQ multiplex PCR. The sample holds some 600,000 clones, roughly 96% seen once. Sequencing used naive CD8+ T cells sorted from blood. The receptors come from a woman in her thirties in good health. Both conserved end residues are part of each CDR3. A D gene is named only where the DNA matches it firmly. Some rows have no size entry. The others give once, few or many, or a class for an expanded clone.

J: TRBJ2-5
D: .
V: TRBV10-1
size: .
DNA: TGCGCCAGCACTGGAGGAGAGACCCAGTACTTC
CDR3: CASTGGETQYF

J: TRBJ2-1
D: .
V: TRBV7-9
size: .
DNA: TGTGCCAGCAGTACCTCGTCGAGCGTCTCCTACAATGAGCAGTTCTTC
CDR3: CASSTSSSVSYNEQFF

J: TRBJ2-3
D: .
V: TRBV21-1
size: .
DNA: TGTGCCAGCAGCAGAGGTACGCAGTATTTT
CDR3: CASSRGTQYF

J: TRBJ2-5
D: TRBD2
V: TRBV18
size: .
DNA: TGTGCCAGCTCTCCGGGACTAGCGGGAGGGGAGACCCAGTACTTC
CDR3: CASSPGLAGGETQYF

J: TRBJ2-7
D: TRBD2
V: TRBV25-1
size: .
DNA: TGTGCCAGCAGACAAGGACTAGCGGGAGGCAAGTCCTACTACGAGCAGTACTTC
CDR3: CASRQGLAGGKSYYEQYF

J: TRBJ1-1
D: TRBD1
V: TRBV28
size: .
DNA: TGTGCCAGCAGGGGAACAGGGACAGGGCCATCTGAAGCTTTCTTT
CDR3: CASRGTGTGPSEAFF

J: TRBJ2-3
D: TRBD2
V: TRBV7-8
size: .
DNA: TGTGCCAGCAGCTTAGTGGGAGGGAGCACAGATACGCAGTATTTT
CDR3: CASSLVGGSTDTQYF

J: TRBJ1-4
D: .
V: TRBV6-1
size: once
DNA: TGTGCCAGCAGTGAACTGGGTATTCAAGAAAAACTGTTTTTT
CDR3: CASSELGIQEKLFF

J: TRBJ2-7
D: TRBD2
V: TRBV27
size: .
DNA: TGTGCCAGCAGCAATGAGGCGGGAGGAGGGTACGAGCAGTACTTC
CDR3: CASSNEAGGGYEQYF

J: TRBJ1-2
D: .
V: TRBV7-8
size: .
DNA: TGTGCCAGCAGCTTCGGGCAATCTTATGGCTACACCTTC
CDR3: CASSFGQSYGYTF

J: TRBJ1-5
D: .
V: TRBV19
size: .
DNA: TGTGCCACCTCGACGGTTTATAGCAATCAGCCCCAGCATTTT
CDR3: CATSTVYSNQPQHF

J: TRBJ2-1
D: .
V: TRBV4-1
size: .
DNA: TGCGCCAGCAGCCAAGGAGCCGAGCGGCTATCCTACAATGAGCAGTTCTTC
CDR3: CASSQGAERLSYNEQFF

J: TRBJ2-1
D: .
V: TRBV7-9
size: .
DNA: TGTGCCAGCAGCTTGGGCTCCACCAGGCGAACTGAGCAGTTCTTC
CDR3: CASSLGSTRRTEQFF

J: TRBJ1-3
D: .
V: TRBV4-1
size: .
DNA: TGCGCCAGCAGCCAAGGACAGGGAAACACCATATATTTT
CDR3: CASSQGQGNTIYF

J: TRBJ1-1
D: .
V: TRBV29-1
size: .
DNA: TGCAGCGTTGAAAACCCGAGGGACACTGAAGCTTTCTTT
CDR3: CSVENPRDTEAFF

J: TRBJ2-7
D: .
V: TRBV2
size: .
DNA: TGTGCCAGCAGTGTTCTTCGACGGCCCTACGAGCAGTACTTC
CDR3: CASSVLRRPYEQYF

J: TRBJ2-7
D: TRBD2
V: TRBV11-2
size: .
DNA: TGTGCCAGCAGCTCGCGACTAGCGGGAGAGGACGAGCAGTACTTC
CDR3: CASSSRLAGEDEQYF

J: TRBJ2-2
D: .
V: TRBV27
size: .
DNA: TGTGCCAGCAGTATTCAGCGGCACACCGGGGAGCTGTTTTTT
CDR3: CASSIQRHTGELFF

J: TRBJ1-1
D: .
V: TRBV4-2
size: .
DNA: TGTGCCAGCAGCCAACCCGACATTGAAGCTTTCTTT
CDR3: CASSQPDIEAFF

J: TRBJ1-1
D: TRBD1
V: TRBV28
size: .
DNA: TGTGCCAGCAGTTTACTTGCCGGGACAGGGACGTTCGGAGTGGCTGAAGCTTTCTTT
CDR3: CASSLLAGTGTFGVAEAFF

J: TRBJ2-7
D: TRBD2
V: TRBV7-9
size: once
DNA: TGTGCCAGCAGCTTTTTACTAGCGGGAGGCGAGCAGTACTTC
CDR3: CASSFLLAGGEQYF

J: TRBJ1-2
D: .
V: TRBV4-1
size: .
DNA: TGCGCCAGCAGCCAAGGCGAGGGAACGGGTGGCTACACCTTC
CDR3: CASSQGEGTGGYTF

J: TRBJ1-1
D: .
V: TRBV13
size: .
DNA: TGTGCCAGCAGCTTAGGCCTAAGGACTTCAGGAGCTTTCTTT
CDR3: CASSLGLRTSGAFF

J: TRBJ2-5
D: .
V: TRBV4-1
size: .
DNA: TGCGCCAGCAGCCAAGAAGGAGAGGAGTTCGAGACCCAGTACTTC
CDR3: CASSQEGEEFETQYF

J: TRBJ2-7
D: TRBD1
V: TRBV28
size: .
DNA: TGTGCCAGCACCTTAACGGGACAGATAATCTACGAGCAGTACTTC
CDR3: CASTLTGQIIYEQYF

J: TRBJ1-4
D: .
V: TRBV19
size: .
DNA: TGTGCCAGGATTCAAAACAGGCAAGGAGAGACAACTAATGAAAAACTGTTTTTT
CDR3: CARIQNRQGETTNEKLFF

J: TRBJ1-1
D: .
V: TRBV25-1
size: .
DNA: TGTGCCAGCAGTGACCCGGGCTTAGACACTGAAGCTTTCTTT
CDR3: CASSDPGLDTEAFF

J: TRBJ1-5
D: TRBD1
V: TRBV27
size: .
DNA: TGTGCCAGCAGTCCGGGGACAGGGGGGGGTCAGCCCCAGCATTTT
CDR3: CASSPGTGGGQPQHF

J: TRBJ2-7
D: TRBD2
V: TRBV5-6
size: .
DNA: TGTGCCAGCAGCCCCGGGACTAGCGGGATGAGATACGAGCAGTACTTC
CDR3: CASSPGTSGMRYEQYF

J: TRBJ2-1
D: TRBD2
V: TRBV2
size: .
DNA: TGTGCCAGCAAACTAGCGGGAGAAACCAATGAGCAGTTCTTC
CDR3: CASKLAGETNEQFF

J: TRBJ1-1
D: .
V: TRBV6-5
size: once
DNA: TGTGCCAGCAGTTACAACCCGAACACTGAAGCTTTCTTT
CDR3: CASSYNPNTEAFF

J: TRBJ2-4
D: .
V: TRBV13
size: .
DNA: TGTGCCAGCAGCGCCACGGACACTGTAGCCAAAAACATTCAGTACTTC
CDR3: CASSATDTVAKNIQYF

J: TRBJ2-7
D: TRBD1
V: TRBV27
size: .
DNA: TGTGCCAGCAGTTCCTGGGACAGCTCCTACGAGCAGTACTTC
CDR3: CASSSWDSSYEQYF

J: TRBJ2-5
D: TRBD1
V: TRBV13
size: .
DNA: TGTGCCAGCAGCGCTGAGACAGGGGCCTACCAAGAGACCCAGTACTTC
CDR3: CASSAETGAYQETQYF

J: TRBJ2-7
D: TRBD1
V: TRBV28
size: .
DNA: TGTGCCAGCAGACCAGACAGGGGTAAGGGATTCGAGCAGTACTTC
CDR3: CASRPDRGKGFEQYF

J: TRBJ1-5
D: .
V: TRBV28
size: .
DNA: TGTGCCAGCAGTTTAGTCGGCAATCAGCCCCAGCATTTT
CDR3: CASSLVGNQPQHF

J: TRBJ2-2
D: TRBD2
V: TRBV19
size: .
DNA: TGTGCCAGTAGTATCCTGCAAGGACTAGCGGGAGATTTTGCGACCGGGGAGCTGTTTTTT
CDR3: CASSILQGLAGDFATGELFF

J: TRBJ2-7
D: TRBD1
V: TRBV5-1
size: .
DNA: TGCGCCAGCAGCTTGGCTCAGGGGGCAAAGTACGAGCAGTACTTC
CDR3: CASSLAQGAKYEQYF

J: TRBJ2-5
D: TRBD1
V: TRBV6-5
size: .
DNA: TGTGCCAGCACCTTTTACGAGGGGGCTGGACAGTACTTC
CDR3: CASTFYEGAGQYF

J: TRBJ1-5
D: .
V: TRBV10-3
size: .
DNA: TGTGCCATCAGTGAGTCGACTGGGACGGGGTTTTATAGCAATCAGCCCCAGCATTTT
CDR3: CAISESTGTGFYSNQPQHF

J: TRBJ1-1
D: .
V: TRBV10-3
size: .
DNA: TGTGCCATCAGTATCGACGGGGGGGCTTTCTTT
CDR3: CAISIDGGAFF

J: TRBJ2-7
D: .
V: TRBV10-3
size: .
DNA: TGTGCCATCAGCCGGGACGGGTCCTCCTACGAGCAGTACTTC
CDR3: CAISRDGSSYEQYF

J: TRBJ2-7
D: .
V: TRBV5-1
size: .
DNA: TGCGCCAGCAGCTTCTCAGGGAATGATTACGAGCAGTACTTC
CDR3: CASSFSGNDYEQYF

J: TRBJ2-7
D: .
V: TRBV19
size: .
DNA: TGTGCCAGTAGTCTAGAACAGGGCCTAGAGTACGAGCAGTACTTC
CDR3: CASSLEQGLEYEQYF

J: TRBJ2-1
D: TRBD2
V: TRBV5-6
size: once
DNA: TGTGCCAGCAGCTTTGCGGGACTAGACAATGAGCAGTTCTTC
CDR3: CASSFAGLDNEQFF

J: TRBJ2-5
D: TRBD2
V: TRBV25-1
size: .
DNA: TGTGCCAGCAGTGATACGCTAGCGGAAGAGACCCAGTACTTC
CDR3: CASSDTLAEETQYF

J: TRBJ1-2
D: .
V: TRBV25-1
size: .
DNA: TGTGCCAGCAGTGAATCCGGGGTCCACAACTATGGCTACACCTTC
CDR3: CASSESGVHNYGYTF

J: TRBJ2-1
D: .
V: TRBV7-9
size: once
DNA: TGTGCCAGCAGCCCCCAGTGGAGCTCCTACAATGAGCAGTTCTTC
CDR3: CASSPQWSSYNEQFF

J: TRBJ1-1
D: .
V: TRBV7-9
size: .
DNA: TGTGCCAGCAGCTTAGAAATTGGGGGGATGTCTGAAGCTTTCTTT
CDR3: CASSLEIGGMSEAFF

J: TRBJ2-1
D: TRBD2
V: TRBV2
size: .
DNA: TGTGCCAGCAGTTTAGCGGGAGTTGGCTACAATGAGCAGTTCTTC
CDR3: CASSLAGVGYNEQFF

J: TRBJ2-5
D: .
V: TRBV28
size: .
DNA: TGTGCCAGCAGTTTAGGACGGTGGGAGACCCAGTACTTC
CDR3: CASSLGRWETQYF

J: TRBJ2-7
D: TRBD2
V: TRBV13
size: .
DNA: TGTGCCAGCAGCCAGCCTATAGCGGGAACCTACGAGCAGTACTTC
CDR3: CASSQPIAGTYEQYF

J: TRBJ2-7
D: .
V: TRBV19
size: .
DNA: TGTGCCAGTAGTTTTCGGGGGATGGAGTACGAGCAGTACTTC
CDR3: CASSFRGMEYEQYF

J: TRBJ2-5
D: .
V: TRBV27
size: .
DNA: TGTGCCAGCAGTTTATCAGACAGAGTTCAAGAGACCCAGTACTTC
CDR3: CASSLSDRVQETQYF

J: TRBJ2-1
D: TRBD1
V: TRBV27
size: .
DNA: TGTGCCAGCAGCCCCGGCACAGGGGGAAATGAGCAGTTCTTC
CDR3: CASSPGTGGNEQFF

J: TRBJ2-1
D: .
V: TRBV28
size: .
DNA: TGTGCCAGCAGTTTAGGCGGCTTGACCTACAATGAGCAGTTCTTC
CDR3: CASSLGGLTYNEQFF

J: TRBJ2-5
D: TRBD1
V: TRBV4-1
size: .
DNA: TGCGCCAGCAGCCAACTCGGGACAGCCCAAGAGACCCAGTACTTC
CDR3: CASSQLGTAQETQYF

J: TRBJ2-1
D: .
V: TRBV19
size: .
DNA: TGTGCCAGTAGTCCCTATCACAATGAGCAGTTCTTC
CDR3: CASSPYHNEQFF

J: TRBJ2-5
D: .
V: TRBV11-3
size: .
DNA: TGTGCCAGCAGCGAGGAAGGGGGGGCGACCCAAGAGACCCAGTACTTC
CDR3: CASSEEGGATQETQYF

J: TRBJ2-7
D: .
V: TRBV19
size: .
DNA: TGTGCCAGTAGTTTCCGAGGGGTAACCTACGAGCAGTACTTC
CDR3: CASSFRGVTYEQYF